This T cell receptor (beta chain) was recorded in a study of neoadjuvant anti-PD-1 for oral cavity cancer. Study background: Before surgery, most patients got three to four biweekly 3 mg/kg nivolumab doses.

Blood libraries mostly used roughly 440 ng genomic DNA, six replicates each. This table comes from immunoSEQ multiplex PCR, and its TCRdb copy is limited to in-frame clones, with some not included. This sample yields 9,000 to 10,000 clones, of which under 70% are seen a single time; 4.2% belongs to the top ten. This sample's time point: after neoadjuvant nivolumab, at surgical resection. These newly diagnosed stage II-IVA oral cavity squamous cell carcinoma patients had no prior systemic or radiation treatment. Trimming cost V 0 bases and J 4 bases; bases outside gene matches: 6. From germline, CDR1 is SGHDN and CDR2 FVKESK. This CDR3 has 16 residues.

The TCR sequence derives from a person aged 35 to 85 with oral cavity squamous cell carcinoma. The chain has TRBV14 and TRBJ2-4, with 7 bases that match TRBD2. The sample consisted of PBMCs, taken after nivolumab (anti-PD-1) treatment. CDR3 nucleotide sequence: TGTGCCAGCAGCCAAGATGGTCTGGGGGGGAAAAACATTCAGTACTTC. Translation: CASSQDGLGGKNIQYF.